These 17 T cell receptor beta chains share one sample of origin, sequenced in a study of cytomegalovirus exposure and HLA in healthy donors. Primers: 60 Vbeta forward and 13 Jbeta reverse. The repertoire was sequenced with immunoSEQ multiplex PCR; TCRdb's copy has only in-frame clones and lacks some. The sample carries some 130,000 clones, roughly 72% recorded once. Material: PBMCs. These receptor sequences come from a male donor in good health and CMV-seronegative.

This clone turned up a few times. The chain is built from TRBV19 and TRBJ2-5, with D perhaps TRBD2 (5 bases). In germline, CDR1 is LNHDA, CDR2 SQIVND (reference sequence). CDR3 length equals 13 residues. The V and J ends lost 6 bases and 5 bases respectively, with 13 bases between them. The CDR3 nucleotides read TGTGCCAGTAGCATCAGAGGGCGCGAGACCCAGTACTTC. It translates to CASSIRGRETQYF.

This clone showed up just once. The chain joins TRBV9 to TRBJ2-1, with a tentative D call TRBD1 (6 bases). Trimming took off 3 bases at V and 6 bases at J, with 13 bases between the two ends. The CDR3 is made up of 14 amino acids. Germline V gene lookup returns CDR1 SGDLS and CDR2 YYNGEE. In DNA, the CDR3 is TGTGCCAGCAGCGAGGGGGACGCTATCAATGAGCAGTTCTTC. Encoded protein: CASSEGDAINEQFF.

The chain carries TRBV7-9 and TRBJ2-2; 9 bases are shared with TRBD1. The trim removed 4 bases at V and 6 bases at J, leaving 3 bases unmatched. CDR3 size: 14 residues. Germline V lookup: CDR1 SEHNR, CDR2 FQNEAQ (reference sequence). The CDR3 loop is CASSSGQGPGELFF. CDR3 DNA: TGTGCCAGCAGCTCGGGACAGGGTCCCGGGGAGCTGTTTTTT.

The V and J genes are TRBV5-1 and TRBJ1-2; D might be TRBD1 (5 bases). Between the trimmed V and J ends, which lost 2 bases and 4 bases, there was a span of 21 bases. Per germline, CDR1 SGHRS and CDR2 YFSETQ. CDR3 size: 17 residues. Written as DNA, the CDR3 is TGCGCCAGCAGCTTTGGGCTCTCAACCCAGGGTCGCTATGGCTACACCTTC. It yields the protein CASSFGLSTQGRYGYTF.

In its sample, this clone was seen once. The chain is built from TRBV7-9 and TRBJ1-4; possible D gene TRBD1, 6 bases. Trimming removed 2 bases at V and 3 bases at J, with 7 bases between. CDR1 is SEHNR, CDR2 FQNEAQ, per germline (reference sequence). This CDR3 spans 14 amino acids. CDR3 bases: TGTGCCAGCAGCTTACCAGGGGCTAATGAAAAACTGTTTTTT. Its translation is CASSLPGANEKLFF.

V and J are TRBV7-3 and TRBJ2-3; 14 bases align to TRBD2. V was pared by 6 bases and J by 1 base, with 9 bases of the junction left unmatched. Per germline, CDR1 SGHTA and CDR2 FQGTGA. The CDR3 runs 18 residues. The CDR3 DNA reads TGTGCCAGCAGTTCTCGACTAGCGGGGGGGCTTGGCACAGATACGCAGTATTTT. This translates into CASSSRLAGGLGTDTQYF.

This chain connects TRBV4-3 to TRBJ2-1; TRBD2 matches 7 bases. V was clipped by 0 bases and J by 0 bases; unmatched bases: 2. CDR1 is LGHNA, CDR2 YSLEER, per germline. This CDR3 comprises 16 residues. The CDR3 nucleotides are TGCGCCAGCAGCCAAGATTGGGGGGGCTCCTACAATGAGCAGTTCTTC. Amino acids: CASSQDWGGSYNEQFF.

J is TRBJ2-5 and V is TRBV29-1, with 8 bases matching TRBD1. The J call is in doubt because the DNA end fits TRBJ2-7 better. Germline V gene sequence: CDR1 SQVTM, CDR2 ANQGSEA. This CDR3 is built from 14 residues. In DNA form, the CDR3 reads TGCAGCGTTAGTGGCAGGGGGCCTACCTACGAGCAGTACTTC. This translates into CSVSGRGPTYEQYF.

In its sample, this clone was seen once. This sequence joins TRBV7-8 and TRBJ2-3, with TRBD2 matching over 8 bases. J gave up 4 bases and V 4 bases, and 13 bases lay outside the gene matches. Germline CDR1 is SGHVS and CDR2 is FQNEAQ. The CDR3 runs 17 residues. The CDR3 DNA is TGTGCCAGCAGCTCTACGAACGTAGCGGGGCGGGCAGATACGCAGTATTTT. It specifies CASSSTNVAGRADTQYF. Looking up the rest from reference TRBV7-8 and TRBJ2-3 gives the full variable domain: GAGVSQSPRYKVAKRGQDVALRCDPISGHVSLFWYQQALGQGPEFLTYFQNEAQLDKSGLPSDRFFAERPEGSVSTLKIQRTQQEDSAVYLCASSSTNVAGRADTQYFGPGTRLTVL.

V and J are TRBV5-6 and TRBJ2-3, with D perhaps matching TRBD1 (6 bases). Germline CDR1 SGHDT, CDR2 YYEEEE. Trimming stripped 3 bases from V and 3 bases from J, with 17 bases between. CDR3 length: 16 amino acids. This CDR3 is CASSWKRQDLTDTQYF. The CDR3 region has the DNA TGTGCCAGCAGCTGGAAAAGACAGGATCTGACAGATACGCAGTATTTT.

V gene TRBV7-2 combines with J gene TRBJ2-2, with 10 bases aligning to TRBD2. Germline loops: CDR1 SGHTA, CDR2 FQGNSA. There are 15 residues in the CDR3. Unmatched junction bases numbered 8, after V lost 5 bases and J lost 8 bases. CDR3 nucleotide sequence: TGTGCCAGCAGCCCCGCATTGACTAGCGGGGGGGAGCTGTTTTTT. It encodes CASSPALTSGGELFF.

The V gene is TRBV6-1, the J gene TRBJ2-3, with 9 bases matching TRBD1. J gave up 5 bases and V 3 bases, and 6 bases lay outside the gene matches. This CDR3 has 15 residues. Germline V gives CDR1 MNHNS, CDR2 SASEGT. The CDR3 protein is CASSDVLGQGDTQYF. The DNA for the CDR3 is TGTGCCAGCAGTGATGTGTTGGGACAGGGAGATACGCAGTATTTT.

The CDR3 DNA follows: TGTGCCAGCAGTTCCAGGGGGACGGCCAAAAACATTCAGTACTTC. This codes for CASSSRGTAKNIQYF. This chain uses TRBV28 with TRBJ2-4, with 7 bases that match TRBD1. Germline V gene sequence: CDR1 MDHEN, CDR2 SYDVKM. The CDR3 spans 15 residues. After removal of 4 bases from V and 1 base from J, the junction contained 4 bases not matched to a gene.

This clone has just one count. The chain joins TRBV30 to TRBJ2-1; 7 nucleotides align to TRBD2. The junction had 9 bases not matched to a gene; V was cut back by 2 bases and J by 2 bases. This CDR3 has 16 amino acids. The V gene's germline CDR1 is GTSNPN and CDR2 SVGIG (reference sequence). The CDR3 protein is CAWSWIGGSAYNEQFF. The CDR3 nucleotides are TGTGCCTGGAGTTGGATCGGCGGGAGTGCCTACAATGAGCAGTTCTTC. Based on the CDR3 plus reference TRBV30 and TRBJ2-1, the full variable domain is SQTIHQWPATLVQPVGSPLSLECTVEGTSNPNLYWYRQAAGRGLQLLFYSVGIGQISSEVPQNLSASRPQDRQFILSSKKLLLSDSGFYLCAWSWIGGSAYNEQFFGPGTRLTVL.

This clone was recorded a few times. The chain employs TRBV28 and TRBJ1-1, with 11 bases matching TRBD1. V shed 6 bases, J shed 7 bases, and the junction held 10 bases outside the gene matches. From germline, CDR1 is MDHEN and CDR2 SYDVKM. The CDR3 covers 15 residues. CDR3 sequence: CASRRGQGDLNEAFF. CDR3 bases: TGTGCCAGCAGGCGGGGACAGGGGGATTTGAATGAAGCTTTCTTT. Together with reference TRBV28 and TRBJ1-1, the CDR3 gives the full variable domain: DVKVTQSSRYLVKRTGEKVFLECVQDMDHENMFWYRQDPGLGLRLIYFSYDVKMKEKGDIPEGYSVSREKKERFSLILESASTNQTSMYLCASRRGQGDLNEAFFGQGTRLTVV.

CDR3 protein: CATSRGGRDNEQFF. The CDR3 DNA reads TGTGCCACCAGCAGAGGCGGGAGGGACAATGAGCAGTTCTTC. The chain carries TRBV15 and TRBJ2-1, with 9 bases fitting TRBD2. Trimming cost V 1 base and J 5 bases; bases outside gene matches: 0. CDR1 is LNHNV and CDR2 is YYDKDF in the germline V gene (reference sequence). This CDR3 comprises 14 residues. Supplemented by reference TRBV15 and TRBJ2-1, the full variable domain reads DAMVIQNPRYQVTQFGKPVTLSCSQTLNHNVMYWYQQKSSQAPKLLFHYYDKDFNNEADTPDNFQSRRPNTSFCFLDIRSPGLGDTAMYLCATSRGGRDNEQFFGPGTRLTVL.

The V gene is TRBV6-5, the J gene TRBJ1-1, with 10 bases that match TRBD1. Per the germline V gene, CDR1 is MNHEY and CDR2 is SVGAGI. V shed 5 bases, J shed 7 bases, and the junction held 10 bases outside the gene matches. The CDR3 length is 15 residues. The CDR3 sequence is CASSPRTGGSIEAFF. CDR3 nucleotides: TGTGCCAGCAGTCCCAGGACAGGGGGGAGTATTGAAGCTTTCTTT.